One and the same sample provided the 15 T cell receptor beta chains below, sequenced in a study of vaccination effects on CD4 cells after COVID-19. Their antigen targets remain unknown. Antigen-specific CD4+ T cells expanded by the ViraFEST assay with viral peptide pools were then sequenced. On approximately day 9 of culture, CD4+ T cells were separated out. This person's SARS-CoV-2 infection, confirmed by PCR, occurred between March and December 2020. The method was immunoSEQ multiplex PCR; TCRdb's version includes in-frame clones alone and lacks a portion of them. The sample has around 37,000 clones; around 73% are singletons. The sample here was CD4+ T cells from PBMCs cultured with a peptide pool, taken before COVID-19 vaccination. Receptors originate from a human donor who had a prior SARS-CoV-2 infection.

This clone was detected a few times. This chain joins TRBV27 and TRBJ2-7; 7 nucleotides align to TRBD2. The ends lost 2 bases at V and 12 bases at J; junction bases unmatched: 16. The CDR3 covers 15 residues. Germline values: CDR1 MNHEY, CDR2 SMNVEV (reference sequence). Here the CDR3 DNA reads TGTGCCAGCAGTTTACAGCCGGGACTATCGATGAGCATGTACTTC. Residues: CASSLQPGLSMSMYF.

This clone was detected only once. The chain links TRBV7-8 to TRBJ2-1; maybe TRBD2 (6 bases). With 2 bases removed from V and 4 bases from J, the gap between germline ends came to 12 bases. The CDR3 totals 15 residues. CDR1 is SGHVS, CDR2 FQNEAQ, per germline. The CDR3 is CASSLRDSQYNEQFF. The CDR3 DNA is TGTGCCAGCAGCTTACGGGACTCTCAATACAATGAGCAGTTCTTC.

The chain joins TRBV6-1 to TRBJ2-1; D gene ambiguous. V was cut by 3 bases and J by 0 bases, with 12 bases left in between. Germline assignment: CDR1 MNHNS and CDR2 SASEGT. The CDR3 runs 16 residues. The CDR3 DNA follows: TGTGCCAGCAGTGACGTGGGGTTGAGCTCCTACAATGAGCAGTTCTTC. Its translation: CASSDVGLSSYNEQFF.

This chain connects TRBV5-1 to TRBJ2-1; 8 nucleotides align to TRBD2. Germline assignment: CDR1 SGHRS and CDR2 YFSETQ. V was pared by 6 bases and J by 9 bases, with 14 bases of the junction left unmatched. This CDR3 region has 15 residues. CDR3 protein: CASKQQAAGDSEQFF. The CDR3 coding sequence is TGCGCCAGCAAACAACAAGCAGCGGGAGACTCTGAGCAGTTCTTC.

Judged by abundance, this clone is medium-sized. This chain uses TRBV6-6 with TRBJ2-7; D unclear. V lost 0 bases and J lost 5, with 8 bases in between. CDR3 length: 13 residues. Per germline, CDR1 MNHNY and CDR2 SVGAGI (reference sequence). The CDR3 sequence is CASSYSGFDEQYF. Written as DNA, the CDR3 is TGTGCCAGCAGTTACTCCGGGTTCGACGAGCAGTACTTC.

The CDR3 loop reads CASSWGWDNYGYTF. CDR3 nucleotide sequence: TGTGCCAGCAGCTGGGGGTGGGACAACTATGGCTACACCTTC. This chain links TRBV5-8 with TRBJ1-2; maybe TRBD1 (5 bases). V was pared by 3 bases and J by 2 bases, with 11 bases between. The CDR3 length is 14 residues. Germline V gene data show CDR1 as SGHTS and CDR2 as YDEGEE.

This chain uses TRBV11-2 with TRBJ2-2; 8 positions agree with TRBD2. The V and J ends lost 6 bases and 3 bases, in that order; junction bases with no gene match: 9. The CDR3 runs 16 residues. The germline CDR1 and CDR2 sequences are SGHAT and FQNNGV. The CDR3 sequence is CASSPQAAGDTGELFF. The CDR3 nucleotides read TGTGCCAGCAGTCCCCAGGCAGCGGGGGACACCGGGGAGCTGTTTTTT.

The V call is TRBV5-4, the J call TRBJ2-7, with a possible D match to TRBD2 (7 bases). Between the trimmed V and J ends, which lost 2 bases and 3 bases, there was a span of 12 bases. Germline assignment: CDR1 SGHNT and CDR2 YYREEE (reference sequence). The CDR3 totals 14 residues. This CDR3 reads CASSFIGGDYEQYF. The DNA for the CDR3 is TGTGCCAGCAGCTTCATAGGGGGGGACTACGAGCAGTACTTC.

The rearrangement uses TRBV30 and TRBJ2-7; 13 bases fit TRBD2. The germline V gene has CDR1 GTSNPN and CDR2 SVGIG (reference sequence). V trimming: 2 bases; J trimming: 2 bases; junction bases outside the gene matches: 3. The CDR3 is made up of 15 amino acids. The CDR3 loop is CAWSRGLAGPYEQYF. The CDR3 DNA follows: TGTGCCTGGAGTAGGGGACTAGCGGGACCCTACGAGCAGTACTTC.

The chain combines TRBV2 with TRBJ1-2; D ambiguous. Trimming took 1 base from V and 4 from J, leaving 10 bases between them. Germline assignment: CDR1 SNHLY and CDR2 FYNNEI. The CDR3 sequence is 14 residues long. CDR3 DNA sequence: TGTGCCAGCAGTGAAGAAGGCCAGATCTATGGCTACACCTTC. Its protein product is CASSEEGQIYGYTF.

This clone was counted between two and nine times. The V call is TRBV2, the J call TRBJ2-3; D gene unclear. CDR1 and CDR2 from the germline V gene are SNHLY and FYNNEI. This CDR3 has 11 residues. V lost 5 bases, J lost 7 bases, and 7 bases lay in between. The CDR3 DNA reads TGTGCCAGCAGTTTTAGTAATACGCAGTATTTT. Protein: CASSFSNTQYF.

The gene calls are TRBV15 and TRBJ2-5; the D gene is possibly TRBD1 (6 bases). The CDR3 totals 16 residues. Trimming pared 0 bases from V and 2 bases from J, leaving 13 bases between. Per the germline V gene, CDR1 is LNHNV and CDR2 is YYDKDF (reference sequence). The CDR3, as DNA: TGTGCCACCAGCAGAGACCCCCTTGGGACACAAGAGACCCAGTACTTC. Its protein is CATSRDPLGTQETQYF.

The chain is built from TRBV6-5 and TRBJ1-6, with D unclear. In germline, CDR1 is MNHEY, CDR2 SVGAGI. CDR3 length: 13 amino acids. The ends were cut back, 7 bases at V and 6 bases at J, with 10 bases in the middle. DNA for the CDR3: TGTGCCAGCACCTCGGACCTTAATTCACCCCTCCACTTT. Residues: CASTSDLNSPLHF.

The chain couples TRBV27 to TRBJ1-3; D uncertain. CDR3 length equals 14 residues. Germline assignment: CDR1 MNHEY and CDR2 SMNVEV (reference sequence). V lost 5 bases and J lost 8, with 16 bases in between. The CDR3 region is CASSSLGLPYTIYF. The CDR3 DNA is TGTGCCAGCAGTAGCCTCGGACTTCCCTACACCATATATTTT.

The V gene is TRBV29-1, the J gene TRBJ1-1; D ambiguous. Looked up from germline, CDR1 is SQVTM and CDR2 is ANQGSEA. The CDR3 has 12 residues. Trimming took 5 bases from V and 1 from J, leaving 8 bases between them. This chain's CDR3 is CSVRHRNTEAFF. The CDR3 DNA sequence: TGCAGCGTTCGACACAGGAACACTGAAGCTTTCTTT.